This is a list of T cell receptor beta chains from one sample in a study of blood T cell repertoires in COVID-19. Some clones are missing from TCRdb's copy, which holds only in-frame ones; the method was immunoSEQ multiplex PCR. The sample lists 300,000 or so clones, roughly 83% occurring once. The sample was peripheral blood. The receptors shown here come from a woman in her forties or fifties with acute or convalescent COVID-19. The CDR3 runs from the conserved cysteine through the conserved F or W. Fields, in order: J gene, clone size, V gene, D gene, CDR3 DNA, CDR3 protein. A D gene is named only where the DNA matches it firmly. Where a row states a size, it is once, few, many or the class of an expanded clone; other rows omit it.

j_call: TRBJ2-3
clone_size: few
v_call: TRBV29-1
d_call: .
cdr3_nt: TGCAGCGTACTAGAACAAGATACGCAGTATTTT
cdr3_aa: CSVLEQDTQYF

j_call: TRBJ2-2
clone_size: .
v_call: TRBV15
d_call: .
cdr3_nt: TGTGCCACCAGCAGATCCCCGTCCGGTATAAGAAAAACCGGGGAGCTGTTTTTT
cdr3_aa: CATSRSPSGIRKTGELFF

j_call: TRBJ1-5
clone_size: once
v_call: TRBV2
d_call: .
cdr3_nt: TGTGCCAGCAGTGAAGCGGCGGGGCAGTATCAGCCCCAGCATTTT
cdr3_aa: CASSEAAGQYQPQHF

j_call: TRBJ2-2
clone_size: .
v_call: TRBV5-6
d_call: TRBD1
cdr3_nt: TGTGCCAGCAGCTTGAGGGACAGGGACACCGGGGAGCTGTTTTTT
cdr3_aa: CASSLRDRDTGELFF

j_call: TRBJ1-2
clone_size: .
v_call: TRBV2
d_call: .
cdr3_nt: TGTGCCAGCAGTGACAGGGACTATGGCTACACCTTC
cdr3_aa: CASSDRDYGYTF

j_call: TRBJ2-2
clone_size: .
v_call: TRBV2
d_call: .
cdr3_nt: TGTGCCAGCAGATTAAACTCCGCGAACACCGGGGAGCTGTTTTTT
cdr3_aa: CASRLNSANTGELFF

j_call: TRBJ1-1
clone_size: .
v_call: TRBV28
d_call: TRBD1
cdr3_nt: TGTGCCAGCAGTTTATACCCAGGGACAGGGGACACTGAAGCTTTCTTT
cdr3_aa: CASSLYPGTGDTEAFF

j_call: TRBJ2-6
clone_size: .
v_call: TRBV6-6
d_call: .
cdr3_nt: TGTGCCAGCAGTGGTCGTACAGGGGGGGCCAACGTCCTGACTTTC
cdr3_aa: CASSGRTGGANVLTF

j_call: TRBJ1-2
clone_size: .
v_call: TRBV21-1
d_call: .
cdr3_nt: TGTGCCAGCAGCAAACGCTGGGACAGGGCCGTTTTGTATGGCTACACCTTC
cdr3_aa: CASSKRWDRAVLYGYTF

j_call: TRBJ1-3
clone_size: .
v_call: TRBV7-7
d_call: .
cdr3_nt: TGTGCTAGCAGCGTGTCTGGCCCTGGAAACACCATATATTTT
cdr3_aa: CASSVSGPGNTIYF

j_call: TRBJ2-7
clone_size: .
v_call: TRBV29-1
d_call: .
cdr3_nt: TGCAGCGTTGAAATTGGGGGCCTTTACGAGCAGTACTTC
cdr3_aa: CSVEIGGLYEQYF

j_call: TRBJ2-3
clone_size: .
v_call: TRBV28
d_call: .
cdr3_nt: TGTGCCAGCAGTTCTTTGGAGGATACGCAGTATTTT
cdr3_aa: CASSSLEDTQYF

j_call: TRBJ2-1
clone_size: .
v_call: TRBV6-2/TRBV6-3
d_call: TRBD2
cdr3_nt: TGTGCCAGCAGTCCCCTAGGACTAGCGGGAAGGCTCGGCTCCTACAATGAGCAGTTCTTC
cdr3_aa: CASSPLGLAGRLGSYNEQFF

j_call: TRBJ2-3
clone_size: .
v_call: TRBV30
d_call: TRBD1
cdr3_nt: TGTGCCTGGAGCTGGACAGGGAACACAGATACGCAGTATTTT
cdr3_aa: CAWSWTGNTDTQYF

j_call: TRBJ2-6
clone_size: .
v_call: TRBV19
d_call: TRBD1
cdr3_nt: TGTGCCAGTAGCACAAACCGCGACAGGGCTACTGGGGCCAACGTCCTGACTTTC
cdr3_aa: CASSTNRDRATGANVLTF

j_call: TRBJ2-3
clone_size: .
v_call: TRBV7-9
d_call: .
cdr3_nt: TGTGCCAGCAGCTTGGGGGCTAGCGGAAGCACAGATACGCAGTATTTT
cdr3_aa: CASSLGASGSTDTQYF

j_call: TRBJ2-3
clone_size: .
v_call: TRBV27
d_call: TRBD2
cdr3_nt: TGTGCCAGCAGTTTATCGAGGACTAGCAGCACAGATACGCAGTATTTT
cdr3_aa: CASSLSRTSSTDTQYF

j_call: TRBJ1-1
clone_size: few
v_call: TRBV24-1
d_call: .
cdr3_nt: TGTGCCACCAGTGCTCCGGACAGTGGAACTGAAGCTTTCTTT
cdr3_aa: CATSAPDSGTEAFF

j_call: TRBJ1-2
clone_size: .
v_call: TRBV7-9
d_call: TRBD1
cdr3_nt: TGTGCCAGCAGCCCGGGACAGGGCTTTGGCTACACCTTC
cdr3_aa: CASSPGQGFGYTF

j_call: TRBJ2-5
clone_size: .
v_call: TRBV29-1
d_call: TRBD2
cdr3_nt: TGCAGCGTTGGGGGACTAGTGGACTTC
cdr3_aa: CSVGGLVDF

j_call: TRBJ1-1
clone_size: .
v_call: TRBV29-1
d_call: .
cdr3_nt: TGCAGCGGCGACAGCGATACTGAAGCTTTCTTT
cdr3_aa: CSGDSDTEAFF

j_call: TRBJ2-7
clone_size: once
v_call: TRBV5-1
d_call: .
cdr3_nt: TGCGCCAGCAGCTTGCGCCAGGGGAATTTATACGAGCAGTACTTC
cdr3_aa: CASSLRQGNLYEQYF

j_call: TRBJ2-7
clone_size: .
v_call: TRBV30
d_call: TRBD1
cdr3_nt: TGTGCCTGGGCTTGGGACAGGGGTGAGCAGTACTTC
cdr3_aa: CAWAWDRGEQYF

j_call: TRBJ1-1
clone_size: .
v_call: TRBV9
d_call: TRBD1
cdr3_nt: TGTGCCAGCAGCCAGGGGGACAGCAGGGCTTTCTTT
cdr3_aa: CASSQGDSRAFF

j_call: TRBJ2-7
clone_size: .
v_call: TRBV7-8
d_call: TRBD1
cdr3_nt: TGTGCCAGCAGCGCCTGGACAGGGGTGGGCGAGCAGTACTTC
cdr3_aa: CASSAWTGVGEQYF

j_call: TRBJ1-1
clone_size: .
v_call: TRBV28
d_call: .
cdr3_nt: TGTGCCAGCAGGTGGGGGCGCCACGATGAACGGACTGAAGCTTTCTTT
cdr3_aa: CASRWGRHDERTEAFF

j_call: TRBJ2-3
clone_size: .
v_call: TRBV9
d_call: TRBD2
cdr3_nt: TGTGCCAGCAGTAGACTAGCGGGTGTTTCTAGCACAGATACGCAGTATTTT
cdr3_aa: CASSRLAGVSSTDTQYF

j_call: TRBJ2-2
clone_size: .
v_call: TRBV19
d_call: .
cdr3_nt: TGTGCCAGTAGTACCCCAGGGTATGGCACCGGGGAGCTGTTTTTT
cdr3_aa: CASSTPGYGTGELFF

j_call: TRBJ2-2
clone_size: .
v_call: TRBV2
d_call: .
cdr3_nt: TGTGCCAGCAGGCAGGGGATGAACACCGGGGAGCTGTTTTTT
cdr3_aa: CASRQGMNTGELFF

j_call: TRBJ2-3
clone_size: .
v_call: TRBV18
d_call: TRBD2
cdr3_nt: TGTGCCAGCTCACCGATTAGCCTAGCGGGAGATACGCAGTATTTT
cdr3_aa: CASSPISLAGDTQYF

j_call: TRBJ2-7
clone_size: once
v_call: TRBV19
d_call: TRBD1
cdr3_nt: TGTGCCAGTGGCTTCCGGGACAGAACCTACGAGCAGTACTTC
cdr3_aa: CASGFRDRTYEQYF

j_call: TRBJ2-7
clone_size: .
v_call: TRBV7-2
d_call: .
cdr3_nt: TGTGCCAGCAGCCTGACAAAAATAATCTACGAGCAGTACTTC
cdr3_aa: CASSLTKIIYEQYF

j_call: TRBJ1-1
clone_size: .
v_call: TRBV28
d_call: .
cdr3_nt: TGTGCCAGCAGTTCCCTCGCAGCGGGCCTCACTGAAGCTTTCTTT
cdr3_aa: CASSSLAAGLTEAFF

j_call: TRBJ2-2
clone_size: .
v_call: TRBV30
d_call: .
cdr3_nt: TGTGCCTGGAGTGTACGCCACACGATAAACACCGGGGAGCTGTTTTTT
cdr3_aa: CAWSVRHTINTGELFF

j_call: TRBJ2-5
clone_size: .
v_call: TRBV28
d_call: .
cdr3_nt: TGTGCCGATAGGGGGGGCCCGGAAGAGACCCAGTACTTC
cdr3_aa: CADRGGPEETQYF

j_call: TRBJ2-3
clone_size: .
v_call: TRBV19
d_call: TRBD2
cdr3_nt: TGTGCCAGTAGAACTAGCGGGAGGTCAGATACGCAGTATTTT
cdr3_aa: CASRTSGRSDTQYF

j_call: TRBJ1-2
clone_size: .
v_call: TRBV27
d_call: TRBD1
cdr3_nt: TGTGCCAGCAGGTTACAGGGGGCGGGCGGCTACACCTTC
cdr3_aa: CASRLQGAGGYTF

j_call: TRBJ2-1
clone_size: .
v_call: TRBV6-5
d_call: .
cdr3_nt: TGTGCCAGCACCGAGCGGAATGAGCAGTTCTTC
cdr3_aa: CASTERNEQFF

j_call: TRBJ2-5
clone_size: .
v_call: TRBV29-1
d_call: TRBD1
cdr3_nt: TGCAGCGTTGAGACAGGGGGGGAAGAGACCCAGTACTTC
cdr3_aa: CSVETGGEETQYF

j_call: TRBJ2-1
clone_size: .
v_call: TRBV9
d_call: TRBD2
cdr3_nt: TGTGCCAGCAGCGTATCCGGGACTAGCGGAGCCAATGAGCAGTTCTTC
cdr3_aa: CASSVSGTSGANEQFF

j_call: TRBJ2-7
clone_size: .
v_call: TRBV7-6
d_call: TRBD1
cdr3_nt: TGTGCCAGCAGCTTAGAATTCAGGGGGCACGACGAGCAGTACTTC
cdr3_aa: CASSLEFRGHDEQYF

j_call: TRBJ2-7
clone_size: .
v_call: TRBV3-1/TRBV3-2
d_call: TRBD2
cdr3_nt: TGTGCCAGCAGCCAAGATACTGGTAGCGGGAGTCGGTACGAGCAGTACTTC
cdr3_aa: CASSQDTGSGSRYEQYF

j_call: TRBJ2-5
clone_size: few
v_call: TRBV18
d_call: TRBD2
cdr3_nt: TGTGCCAGCTCACCAAGACTAGCGGAACTAGGAACCCAGTACTTC
cdr3_aa: CASSPRLAELGTQYF

j_call: TRBJ1-5
clone_size: .
v_call: TRBV2
d_call: .
cdr3_nt: TGTGCCAGCAGCGAATCGGGGAGCAATCAGCCCCAGCATTTT
cdr3_aa: CASSESGSNQPQHF

j_call: TRBJ2-7
clone_size: .
v_call: TRBV27
d_call: .
cdr3_nt: TGTGCCAGCAGTTTATTGGGACTCCCGGCGGAGCAGTACTTC
cdr3_aa: CASSLLGLPAEQYF

j_call: TRBJ2-1
clone_size: .
v_call: TRBV7-3
d_call: .
cdr3_nt: TGTGCCAGCAGCCCCCGAGCGAGCTCCTACAATGAGCAGTTCTTC
cdr3_aa: CASSPRASSYNEQFF

j_call: TRBJ2-6
clone_size: .
v_call: TRBV5-4
d_call: .
cdr3_nt: TGTGCCAGCAGTGCAGGGTTACCTGGGGCCAACGTCCTGACTTTC
cdr3_aa: CASSAGLPGANVLTF

j_call: TRBJ1-1
clone_size: few
v_call: TRBV2
d_call: TRBD1
cdr3_nt: TGTGCCAGCAGGGGCCAGGGGGCGACGAGTGAAGCTTTCTTT
cdr3_aa: CASRGQGATSEAFF

j_call: TRBJ1-2
clone_size: .
v_call: TRBV20-1
d_call: .
cdr3_nt: TGCAGTGCGACGGACAGCTATGGCTACACCTTC
cdr3_aa: CSATDSYGYTF

j_call: TRBJ2-3
clone_size: .
v_call: TRBV6-1
d_call: .
cdr3_nt: TGTGCCAGCAGTGAAGAGGGAGGCCCTATTAGCACAGATACGCAGTATTTT
cdr3_aa: CASSEEGGPISTDTQYF